This TCR beta chain is drawn from a study of beta chain features in type 1 diabetes (dated by TCRdb to 2016 to 2019). A note on the overall study: Patients and healthy donors did not differ in mean age, gender distribution, total cell number or subset yield. A total of some 100,000,000 sorted cells were examined across all samples, and a strong correlation was observed between cell number per subset and RNA yield. Naive and central memory subsets were obtained from all 30 or so donors, but regulatory and stem cell-like memory subsets were isolated from only 8 patients and 8 healthy donors. In the study, TCRB repertoires of sorted circulating CD4+ T cell subsets from recently diagnosed type 1 diabetes patients were compared with those of matched healthy donors. What the work shows at the level of the full study, not this receptor alone: PCR might favor shorter templates, but patient and control samples were amplified and corrected together, so any skew would affect both groups equally. In all four CD4+ subsets, TCRB CDR3 length was moderately but significantly shorter in type 1 diabetes patients. Naive, central memory and regulatory TCRB repertoires appeared to be more similar among patients than among healthy donors. Because cDNA was sequenced instead of genomic DNA, activated cells with high expression could be over-represented, although the groups did not differ in activation or CD3 levels. Because the HLA sub-analyses included only small numbers of individuals, any influence of HLA type on TCRB rearrangement was left unresolved. At VDJ recombination sites, patients with type 1 diabetes made fewer insertions and deleted more nucleotides, a pattern implying thymic rearrangement abnormalities.

The High Capacity cDNA Reverse Transcription Kit was used to reverse transcribe all of the isolated RNA, meaning that expressed TCRB transcripts were what got sequenced. Naive, central memory and regulatory T cell samples underwent deep immunoSEQ sequencing, averaging about 3.57 million total reads per sample. Sorted cells were lysed in RLT buffer and RNA was extracted with DNase-treated RNeasy Micro or Mini kits, depending on cell number. Each cell subset was processed on its own to prevent cross-contamination, while patient and healthy donor samples were processed together. The immunoSEQ multiplex PCR was used to amplify TCRB sequences from cDNA, generating 87-bp fragments that spanned the CDR3 region. Sequencing of the amplicons was done on the Illumina HiSeq platform. The paper's processing steps were these. PCR bias was computationally corrected using synthetic template baselines, reads within Hamming distance 2 were collapsed, and singletons that could not be merged were discarded. By aligning reads against IMGT, V, D and J genes, CDR3 length, and insertions or deletions at six rearrangement sites were assigned. Within each subset, clonotype counts were normalized to the number of sorted cells before true diversity and Gini coefficients were calculated with the tcR R package. The overlap coefficient, calculated on TCRB nucleotide sequences, was used to quantify repertoire sharing. Out-of-frame TCRB sequences from naive cells were analyzed to stand in for the pre-selection repertoire. TCRdb re-hosts the immuneACCESS table, in-frame sequences only. Its copies lack some clones; in the studies checked, an unresolved V gene accounts for under half of them, and the cause for the rest is not known. That table furnishes V, J and clone size, whereas the DNA furnished D and trimming. For this sample the table gives 250,000 or so clones, of which roughly 20% were detected only once. The ten most abundant clones make up 0.028% of the sample.

Counted from cysteine to phenylalanine, this CDR3 has 14 amino acids. CDR3 DNA is the only sequence kept; it has 42 bases, read in frame from the first base. Based on the germline V gene, the CDR1 and CDR2 sequences are SGDLS and YYNGEE. Trimming removed 0 bases from V and 1 base from J, leaving 7 bases between the germline ends. From each donor, a single peripheral blood sample of roughly 0.11 L on average was drawn into heparinised tubes. Naive, central memory, regulatory and stem cell-like memory CD4+ T cells were sorted on a BD FACSAria II using a panel including CD45RO, CCR7, CD25, CD127, CD95 and CD27. Purity was above 98% for every sorted population. PBMCs were isolated right away by Lymphoprep density gradient centrifugation and were stained directly, without culture. So that batch effects would be minimized, each experiment stained and sorted samples in pairs, pairing one healthy donor with one patient.

There are a few counts of this clone. What antigen it recognizes has not been identified. No per-base quality is available; no much larger clone lies one base away. The clonotype originates from a woman in her 40s with type 1 diabetes. Sample: naive CD4+ T cells from blood. Per the publication, the cell subset or site label means: true naive CD4+ T cells. The V and J genes are TRBV9 and TRBJ1-1, with the D gene not confidently named. The sequence in DNA is TGTGCCAGCAGCGTAGAATGGAGGAACACTGAAGCTTTCTTT. Its translation is CASSVEWRNTEAFF.